This T cell receptor (beta chain) was captured in a study of CD8+ T cells in alopecia areata. Extraction and reverse transcription of RNA yielded cDNA as the sequencing template. This table comes from immunoSEQ multiplex PCR, and its TCRdb copy is limited to in-frame clones, with some not included. The data show about 120,000 clones, 49% seen once. The V and J ends lost 4 bases and 4 bases respectively, with 5 bases between them. The CDR3 extends over 11 amino acids. CDR1 and CDR2 from the germline V gene are SQVTM and ANQGSEA. This clone has a handful of counts. This receptor was taken from a human donor with alopecia areata. The sequencing here drew on CD8+ T cells sorted from blood, taken at week 0. The J gene is TRBJ1-3, the V gene TRBV29-1; the D is unclear. CDR3 protein: CSVVWGNTIYF. CDR3 in DNA: TGCAGCGTTGTGTGGGGAAACACCATATATTTT.